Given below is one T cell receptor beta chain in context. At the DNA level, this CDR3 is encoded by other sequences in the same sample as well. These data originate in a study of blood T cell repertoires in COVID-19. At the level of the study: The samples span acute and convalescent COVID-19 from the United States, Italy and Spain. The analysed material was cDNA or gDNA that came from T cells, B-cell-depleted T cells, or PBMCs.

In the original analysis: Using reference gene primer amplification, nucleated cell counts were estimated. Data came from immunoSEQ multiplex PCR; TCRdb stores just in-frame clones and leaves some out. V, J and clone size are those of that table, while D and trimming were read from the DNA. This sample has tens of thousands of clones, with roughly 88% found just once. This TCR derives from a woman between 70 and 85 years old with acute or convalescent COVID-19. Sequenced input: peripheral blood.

CDR3 bases: TGTGCCAGCAGCTTAGATTCTGTCTATGGCTACACCTTC. Its translation: CASSLDSVYGYTF. J is TRBJ1-2 and V is TRBV11-2; D gene unclear. Germline V gene lookup returns CDR1 SGHAT and CDR2 FQNNGV. V shed 0 bases and J shed 4 bases, with 6 bases lying between them. This CDR3 spans 13 amino acids.